This T cell receptor (beta chain) was sequenced in a study of control samples from healthy donors and cancer patients. Trimming cost V 0 bases and J 5 bases; bases outside gene matches: 5. The CDR3 totals 17 residues. The V gene's germline CDR1 is MGHRA and CDR2 YSYEKL. TCRdb's table, derived via immunoSEQ multiplex PCR, lists solely in-frame clones and lacks some. The sample shows 80,000 to 100,000 clones, roughly 92% of them seen only once. The sequenced sample consisted of blood. The rearrangement joins TRBV4-1 to TRBJ2-3, with 13 positions matching TRBD2. The TCR sequence derives from a human donor in good health. The donor label of this sample is uncertain. The CDR3 nucleotides are TGCGCCAGCAGCCAAGAATTGACTAGCGGGGGGAAAGATACGCAGTATTTT. Encoded protein: CASSQELTSGGKDTQYF.